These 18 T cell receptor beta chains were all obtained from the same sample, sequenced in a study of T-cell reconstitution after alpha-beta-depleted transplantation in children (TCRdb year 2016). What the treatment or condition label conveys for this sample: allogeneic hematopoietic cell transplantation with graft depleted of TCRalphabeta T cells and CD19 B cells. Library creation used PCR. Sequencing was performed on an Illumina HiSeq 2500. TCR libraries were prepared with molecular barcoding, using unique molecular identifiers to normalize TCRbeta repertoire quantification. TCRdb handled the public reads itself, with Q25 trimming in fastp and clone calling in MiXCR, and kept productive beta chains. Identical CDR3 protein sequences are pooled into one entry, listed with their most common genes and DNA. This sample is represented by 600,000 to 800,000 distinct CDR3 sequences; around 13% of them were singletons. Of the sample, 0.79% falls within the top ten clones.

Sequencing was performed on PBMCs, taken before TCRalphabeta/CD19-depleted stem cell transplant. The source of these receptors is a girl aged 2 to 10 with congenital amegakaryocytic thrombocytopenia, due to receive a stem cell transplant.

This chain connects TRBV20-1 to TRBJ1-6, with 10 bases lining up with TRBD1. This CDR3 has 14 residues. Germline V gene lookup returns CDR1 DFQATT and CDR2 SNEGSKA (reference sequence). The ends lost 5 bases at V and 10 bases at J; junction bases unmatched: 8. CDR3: CSAETGTGVSPLHF. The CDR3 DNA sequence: TGCAGTGCTGAAACCGGGACAGGGGTCTCACCCCTCCACTTT.

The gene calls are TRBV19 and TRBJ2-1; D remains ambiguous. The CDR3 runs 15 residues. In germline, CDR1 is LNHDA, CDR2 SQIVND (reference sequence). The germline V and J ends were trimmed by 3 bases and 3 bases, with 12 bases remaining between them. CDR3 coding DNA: TGTGCCAGTAGTATCCGGTCAGGAGACTACAATGAGCAGTTCTTC. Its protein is CASSIRSGDYNEQFF.

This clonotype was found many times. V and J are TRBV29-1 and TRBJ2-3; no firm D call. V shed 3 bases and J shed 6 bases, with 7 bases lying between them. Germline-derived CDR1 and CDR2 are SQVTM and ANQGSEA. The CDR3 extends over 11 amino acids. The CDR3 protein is CSVDMRDTQYF. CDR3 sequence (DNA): TGCAGCGTTGATATGAGGGATACGCAGTATTTT.

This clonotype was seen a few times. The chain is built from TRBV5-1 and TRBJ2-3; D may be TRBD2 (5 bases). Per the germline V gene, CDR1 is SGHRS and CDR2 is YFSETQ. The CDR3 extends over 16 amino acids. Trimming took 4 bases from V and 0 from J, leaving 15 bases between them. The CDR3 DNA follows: TGCGCCAGCAGCCTATTAGCGAGACCTAGCACAGATACGCAGTATTTT. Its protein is CASSLLARPSTDTQYF.

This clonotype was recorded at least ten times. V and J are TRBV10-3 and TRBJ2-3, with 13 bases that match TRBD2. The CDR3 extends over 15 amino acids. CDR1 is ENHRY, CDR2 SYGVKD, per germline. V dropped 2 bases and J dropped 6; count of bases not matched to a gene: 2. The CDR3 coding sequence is TGTGCCATCAGTGAGCCACTAGCGGGAGGGGATACGCAGTATTTT. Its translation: CAISEPLAGGDTQYF.

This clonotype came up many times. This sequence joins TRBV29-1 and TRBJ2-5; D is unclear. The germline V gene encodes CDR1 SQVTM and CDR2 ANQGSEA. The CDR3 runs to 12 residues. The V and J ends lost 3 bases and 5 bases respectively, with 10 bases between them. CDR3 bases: TGCAGCGTTGACCCGGTTGGGGAGACCCAGTACTTC. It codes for CSVDPVGETQYF.

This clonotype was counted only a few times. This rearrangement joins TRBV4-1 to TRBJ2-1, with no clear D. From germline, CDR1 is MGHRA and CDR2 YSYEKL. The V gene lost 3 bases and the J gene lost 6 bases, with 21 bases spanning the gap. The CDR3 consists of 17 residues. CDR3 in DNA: TGCGCCAGCAGCCAGTCCAGGATGGGCGGACGAGGCAATGAGCAGTTCTTC. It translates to CASSQSRMGGRGNEQFF.

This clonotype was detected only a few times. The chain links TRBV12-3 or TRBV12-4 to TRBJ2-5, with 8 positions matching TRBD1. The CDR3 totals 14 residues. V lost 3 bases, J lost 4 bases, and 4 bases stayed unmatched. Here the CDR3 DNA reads TGTGCCAGCAGTTTGCAGGGGGCGTCAGAGACCCAGTACTTC. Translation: CASSLQGASETQYF.

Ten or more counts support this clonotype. CDR3 protein: CASSYDSSADEQYF. CDR3 in DNA: TGTGCCAGCAGTTATGACAGTTCCGCTGACGAGCAGTACTTC. The rearrangement links TRBV6-5 to TRBJ2-7, with D tentatively TRBD1 (5 bases). The CDR3 has 14 residues. The V gene's germline CDR1 is MNHEY and CDR2 SVGAGI. Trimming left V 3 bases short and J 5 bases short, with 14 bases between.

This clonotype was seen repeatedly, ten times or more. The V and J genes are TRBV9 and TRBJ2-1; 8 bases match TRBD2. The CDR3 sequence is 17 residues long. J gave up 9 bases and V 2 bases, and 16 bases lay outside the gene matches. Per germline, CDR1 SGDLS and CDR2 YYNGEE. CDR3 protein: CASSVKPGTSTHGEQFF. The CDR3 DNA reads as TGTGCCAGCAGCGTTAAGCCCGGGACTAGTACACACGGTGAGCAGTTCTTC.

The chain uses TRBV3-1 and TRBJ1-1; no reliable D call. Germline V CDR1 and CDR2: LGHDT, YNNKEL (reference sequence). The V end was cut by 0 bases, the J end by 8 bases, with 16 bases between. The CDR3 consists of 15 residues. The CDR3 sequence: CASSQDQFGLTEAFF. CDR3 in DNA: TGTGCCAGCAGCCAAGATCAGTTTGGGTTGACCGAAGCTTTCTTT.

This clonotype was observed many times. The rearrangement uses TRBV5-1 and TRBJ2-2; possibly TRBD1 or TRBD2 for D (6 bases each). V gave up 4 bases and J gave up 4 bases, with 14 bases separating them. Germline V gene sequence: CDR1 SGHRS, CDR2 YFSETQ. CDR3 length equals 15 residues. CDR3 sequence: CASSEKQGGTGELFF. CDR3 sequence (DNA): TGCGCCAGCAGCGAAAAACAGGGAGGCACCGGGGAGCTGTTTTTT.

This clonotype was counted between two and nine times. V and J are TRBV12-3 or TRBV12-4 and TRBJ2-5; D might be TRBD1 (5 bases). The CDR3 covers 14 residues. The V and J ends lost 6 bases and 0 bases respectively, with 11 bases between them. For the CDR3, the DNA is TGTGCCAGCAGAAAGGACACCAACCAAGAGACCCAGTACTTC. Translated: CASRKDTNQETQYF.

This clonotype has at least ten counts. The CDR3 coding sequence is TGTGCCAGCAGTTTGGGTGGGAGGGATACGCAGTATTTT. Protein: CASSLGGRDTQYF. This chain uses TRBV12-3 or TRBV12-4 with TRBJ2-3; D may be TRBD2 (6 bases). Deletions cut 3 bases from V and 6 bases from J, with 10 bases between. CDR3 length: 13 residues.

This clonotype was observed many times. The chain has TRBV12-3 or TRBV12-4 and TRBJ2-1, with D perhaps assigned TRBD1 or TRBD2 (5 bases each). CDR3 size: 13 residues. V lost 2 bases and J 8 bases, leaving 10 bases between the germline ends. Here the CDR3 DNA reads TGTGCCAGCAGTTTATGGGGGATCGATGAGCAGTTCTTC. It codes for CASSLWGIDEQFF.

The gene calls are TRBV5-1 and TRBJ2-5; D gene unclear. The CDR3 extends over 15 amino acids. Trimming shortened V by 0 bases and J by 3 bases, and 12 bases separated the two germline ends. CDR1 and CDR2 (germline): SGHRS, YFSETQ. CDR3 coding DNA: TGCGCCAGCAGCTTGGGCATTCTTCGAAAAGAGACCCAGTACTTC. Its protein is CASSLGILRKETQYF.

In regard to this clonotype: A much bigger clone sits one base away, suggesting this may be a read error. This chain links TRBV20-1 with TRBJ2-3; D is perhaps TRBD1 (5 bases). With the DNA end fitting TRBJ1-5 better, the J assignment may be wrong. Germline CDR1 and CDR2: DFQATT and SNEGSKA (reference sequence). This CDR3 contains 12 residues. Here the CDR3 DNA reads TGCAGTGCTTCCCGAGGGGTTGATACGCAGCATTTT. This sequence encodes CSASRGVDTQHF.

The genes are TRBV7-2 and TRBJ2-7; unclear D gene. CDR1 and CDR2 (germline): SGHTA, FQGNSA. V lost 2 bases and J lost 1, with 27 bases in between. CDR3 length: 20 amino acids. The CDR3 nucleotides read TGTGCCAGCAGCTTATCGATCCCCAATTTTCTAGGCCCGACTTCCTACGAGCAGTACTTC. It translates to CASSLSIPNFLGPTSYEQYF.